Presented here are 31 T cell receptor beta chains from one specimen sequenced in a study of human thymus T cells. Repertoires were generated with immunoSEQ multiplex PCR, while TCRdb's copy carries only in-frame clones and drops some. The sample lists around 130,000 clones, 90% to 95% occurring once. Resections were taken during corrective heart surgery, and the thymus tissue came from these. The sample consisted of thymus tissue. These receptors all come from a boy under two years old with a congenital heart defect but otherwise immunologically healthy.

This sequence joins TRBV7-2 and TRBJ2-5; D is unclear. Germline CDR1 reads SGHTA; CDR2 reads FQGNSA. V was clipped by 2 bases and J by 5 bases, with 12 bases between them. CDR3 length: 14 residues. In DNA form, the CDR3 reads TGTGCCAGCAGCTTAAACCCGGTCCTGGAGACCCAGTACTTC. This sequence encodes CASSLNPVLETQYF.

The chain uses TRBV9 and TRBJ2-3; 10 bases fit TRBD1. CDR3 length: 17 amino acids. V shed 3 bases, J shed 2 bases, and the junction held 9 bases outside the gene matches. Germline CDR1 and CDR2: SGDLS and YYNGEE. Here the CDR3 reads CASSALGTGVTTDTQYF. CDR3 nucleotides: TGTGCCAGCAGCGCCTTAGGGACAGGGGTAACCACAGATACGCAGTATTTT.

This rearrangement joins TRBV6-6 to TRBJ2-4; 8 nucleotides agree with TRBD2. V gave up 4 bases and J gave up 6 bases; unmatched junction bases: 8. CDR3 length: 15 amino acids. Germline V CDR1 and CDR2: MNHNY, SVGAGI (reference sequence). The CDR3 region is CASSCLLAGPNIQYF. As DNA, the CDR3 is TGTGCCAGCAGTTGTCTCTTAGCGGGGCCAAACATTCAGTACTTC.

The V call is TRBV18, the J call TRBJ2-4, with unresolved D. The CDR3 covers 14 residues. Deletions cut 2 bases from V and 0 bases from J, with 5 bases between. Germline assignment: CDR1 KGHSH and CDR2 LQKENI. The CDR3 bases are TGTGCCAGCTCACCAGGGGTAGCCAAAAACATTCAGTACTTC. Amino acid sequence: CASSPGVAKNIQYF.

The gene calls are TRBV6-1 and TRBJ2-7; TRBD2 might be the D (5 bases). The CDR3 is 14 residues long. Germline CDR1 MNHNS, CDR2 SASEGT. V lost 2 bases and J lost 0, with 8 bases in between. CDR3 sequence: CASSENDYSYEQYF. CDR3 DNA: TGTGCCAGCAGTGAAAACGACTACTCCTACGAGCAGTACTTC.

The chain couples TRBV2 to TRBJ1-2; no clear D. Germline V gene data show CDR1 as SNHLY and CDR2 as FYNNEI. This CDR3 contains 14 residues. The germline V and J ends were trimmed by 7 bases and 2 bases, with 14 bases remaining between them. CDR3 residues: CASNIQQWNYGYTF. DNA for the CDR3: TGTGCCAGCAATATCCAACAGTGGAACTATGGCTACACCTTC.

The genes are TRBV1 and TRBJ2-7; TRBD2 was called by the table and not checked on the DNA. TRBV1 is tagged as a pseudogene. The CDR3 extends over 16 amino acids. CDR3 sequence: CTSSQDGLYSSYEQYF. CDR3 DNA sequence: TGCACCAGCAGCCAAGATGGACTCTATAGCTCCTACGAGCAGTACTTC.

The V call is TRBV19, the J call TRBJ1-4; 8 nucleotides line up with TRBD1. The germline CDR1 and CDR2 sequences are LNHDA and SQIVND (reference sequence). Losses at the gene ends were 4 bases for V and 3 bases for J; bases not matched to a gene: 7. The CDR3 is 16 residues long. The CDR3 sequence is CASSRTGSRANEKLFF. In nucleotides, the CDR3 is TGTGCCAGTAGTAGGACAGGGTCTCGAGCTAATGAAAAACTGTTTTTT.

The CDR3 protein is CSVDKGLFSTDTQYF. CDR3 coding DNA: TGCAGCGTTGACAAGGGACTTTTTAGCACAGATACGCAGTATTTT. J is TRBJ2-3 and V is TRBV29-1; D perhaps matches TRBD2 (6 bases). Germline-derived CDR1 and CDR2 are SQVTM and ANQGSEA. The length of the CDR3 is 15 residues. V dropped 3 bases and J dropped 0 bases, with 13 bases sitting between them.

The rearrangement joins TRBV7-9 to TRBJ1-1; D possibly corresponds to TRBD1 (6 bases). V lost 3 bases, J lost 10 bases, and 21 bases lay in between. This CDR3 has 15 residues. Germline-derived CDR1 and CDR2 are SEHNR and FQNEAQ (reference sequence). CDR3 in DNA: TGTGCCAGCAGCTTTCCCCCCCCGACAGGTCGAGGAGCTTTCTTT. Translating gives CASSFPPPTGRGAFF.

The chain links TRBV7-9 to TRBJ1-3; D gene unclear. V was pared by 1 base and J by 2 bases, with 9 bases between. The CDR3 runs to 15 residues. CDR1 and CDR2 (germline): SEHNR, FQNEAQ (reference sequence). CDR3 in DNA: TGTGCCAGCAGCTTAGTTTGGGGAACTGGAAACACCATATATTTT. This encodes CASSLVWGTGNTIYF. Full variable domain (outside the CDR3, taken from reference TRBV7-9 and TRBJ1-3): DTGVSQNPRHKITKRGQNVTFRCDPISEHNRLYWYRQTLGQGPEFLTYFQNEAQLEKSRLLSDRFSAERPKGSFSTLEIQRTEQGDSAMYLCASSLVWGTGNTIYFGEGSWLTVV.

The gene calls are TRBV7-2 and TRBJ2-2; possibly TRBD2 for D (5 bases). This CDR3 has 17 residues. The germline V gene encodes CDR1 SGHTA and CDR2 FQGNSA. V gave up 0 bases and J gave up 5 bases, with 16 bases separating them. The CDR3 DNA sequence: TGTGCCAGCAGCTTAGCGTCCGGGAAGGAGGCTACCGGGGAGCTGTTTTTT. Its translation is CASSLASGKEATGELFF. The variable domain in full, with the rest retrieved from reference TRBV7-2 and TRBJ2-2, is GAGVSQSPSNKVTEKGKDVELRCDPISGHTALYWYRQSLGQGLEFLIYFQGNSAPDKSGLPSDRFSAERTGGSVSTLTIQRTQQEDSAVYLCASSLASGKEATGELFFGEGSRLTVL.

This clone was recorded only once. The J gene is TRBJ1-1, the V gene TRBV5-6, with 8 positions matching TRBD1. V dropped 3 bases and J dropped 5; count of bases not matched to a gene: 3. CDR1 and CDR2 from the germline V gene are SGHDT and YYEEEE. The CDR3 extends over 13 amino acids. In DNA form, the CDR3 reads TGTGCCAGCAGCTCTCGGACAGGGACTGAAGCTTTCTTT. Its translation: CASSSRTGTEAFF.

This clone was recorded a few times. The V call is TRBV13, the J call TRBJ2-2; TRBD2 might be the D (5 bases). The CDR3 length is 16 residues. The V gene lost 5 bases and the J gene lost 1 base, with 14 bases spanning the gap. The germline CDR1 and CDR2 sequences are PRHDT and FYEKMQ (reference sequence). CDR3 sequence reads: CASSSRLLENTGELFF. For the CDR3, the DNA is TGTGCCAGCAGCAGTAGACTACTGGAGAACACCGGGGAGCTGTTTTTT.

The V and J genes are TRBV5-1 and TRBJ2-7, with 7 bases matching TRBD1. Germline assignment: CDR1 SGHRS and CDR2 YFSETQ. The V and J ends lost 7 bases and 3 bases, in that order; junction bases with no gene match: 7. This CDR3 comprises 13 residues. CDR3 coding DNA: TGCGCCAGCGCTAGAGACAGGGTCTACGAGCAGTACTTC. This encodes CASARDRVYEQYF.

This clone has only one observation. The rearrangement joins TRBV5-1 to TRBJ2-2; D is perhaps TRBD1 or TRBD2 (5 bases each). From germline, CDR1 is SGHRS and CDR2 YFSETQ. The CDR3 length is 15 residues. The germline V and J ends were trimmed by 4 bases and 2 bases, with 12 bases remaining between them. CDR3 nucleotides: TGCGCCAGCAGCACCGGGACCTTAAACACCGGGGAGCTGTTTTTT. It codes for CASSTGTLNTGELFF.

V is TRBV15 and J is TRBJ2-7, with TRBD1 as a possible D gene (5 bases). This CDR3 is built from 16 residues. Trimming removed 1 base from V and 4 bases from J, with 17 bases in between. The V gene's germline CDR1 is LNHNV and CDR2 YYDKDF (reference sequence). The CDR3 nucleotides are TGTGCCACCAGCAGAGGGACACTCGCTCACCGTTACGAGCAGTACTTC. Protein: CATSRGTLAHRYEQYF.

The V and J genes are TRBV7-5 and TRBJ2-7; TRBD2, the D gene given by the table, was not confirmed from the DNA. TRBV7-5 is reported as a pseudogene. The CDR3 loop spans 19 amino acids. The CDR3 here is CARSLYGFPGGHQLREQYF. DNA for the CDR3: TGTGCCAGAAGCTTGTACGGGTTCCCGGGGGGACACCAACTCAGAGAGCAGTACTTC.

This clone appeared a single time. The rearrangement joins TRBV4-1 to TRBJ2-3; D is ambiguous. CDR1 is MGHRA, CDR2 YSYEKL, per germline. The CDR3 runs to 13 residues. The V gene lost 1 base and the J gene lost 4 bases, with 6 bases spanning the gap. As DNA, the CDR3 is TGCGCCAGCAGCCAAGGGCCGGCAGATACGCAGTATTTT. Protein: CASSQGPADTQYF.

DNA for the CDR3: TGTGCCAGCAGCGACAGGGGTGGACACAATGAGCAGTTCTTC. Translating gives CASSDRGGHNEQFF. The chain is built from TRBV6-1 and TRBJ2-1, with 8 bases identical to TRBD1. V was clipped by 6 bases and J by 5 bases; unmatched bases: 6. CDR3 length: 14 residues. The germline gives CDR1 MNHNS, CDR2 SASEGT.

V usage is TRBV6-5 and J usage is TRBJ1-3, with 7 nucleotides matching TRBD1. The germline gives CDR1 MNHEY, CDR2 SVGAGI. The CDR3 totals 14 residues. V shed 5 bases and J 0 bases; nucleotides not matched to a gene: 1. CDR3 DNA sequence: TGTGCCAGCAGTCACAGGGGCTCTGGAAACACCATATATTTT. Protein sequence: CASSHRGSGNTIYF.

The chain has TRBV28 and TRBJ2-3; a possible D gene is TRBD1 (6 bases). The CDR3 consists of 14 residues. Germline loops: CDR1 MDHEN, CDR2 SYDVKM. Deletions cut 6 bases from V and 5 bases from J, with 15 bases between. This CDR3 is CASSSTDRIDTQYF. For the CDR3, the DNA is TGTGCCAGCAGCTCTACGGACAGAATAGATACGCAGTATTTT.

The rearrangement joins TRBV10-3 to TRBJ2-5; 7 nucleotides match TRBD2. Trimming cost V 0 bases and J 2 bases; bases outside gene matches: 6. This CDR3 is 16 amino acids long. Germline V CDR1 and CDR2: ENHRY, SYGVKD. In nucleotides, the CDR3 is TGTGCCATCAGTGAGTCTTCGTGGGAGGGACAAGAGACCCAGTACTTC. Its translation is CAISESSWEGQETQYF.

The J gene is TRBJ2-7, the V gene TRBV9, with 7 positions matching TRBD1. CDR1 and CDR2 (germline): SGDLS, YYNGEE. The CDR3 loop spans 13 amino acids. J lost 3 bases, V lost 4 bases, and 4 bases had no gene match. The CDR3 region is CASSMGQNYEQYF. In DNA form, the CDR3 reads TGTGCCAGCAGCATGGGACAGAACTACGAGCAGTACTTC.

CDR3 in DNA: TGTGCCAGCATCCGAGGGGGTTCAGGGTACGGGGAGCTGTTTTTT. Translation gives CASIRGGSGYGELFF. The rearrangement links TRBV6-1 to TRBJ2-2; D is perhaps TRBD1 (6 bases). The V gene lost 7 bases and the J gene lost 7 bases, with 19 bases spanning the gap. This CDR3 region has 15 residues. The germline V gene encodes CDR1 MNHNS and CDR2 SASEGT.

The gene calls are TRBV15 and TRBJ1-2; 9 bases fit TRBD1. The germline CDR1 and CDR2 sequences are LNHNV and YYDKDF (reference sequence). This CDR3 contains 14 residues. The V gene end was trimmed by 8 bases and the J gene end by 7 bases; junction bases not matched to a gene: 11. The CDR3 coding sequence is TGTGCCACCCGAACGGACAGGGGTAAATGTGGCTACACCTTC. This encodes CATRTDRGKCGYTF.

The chain joins TRBV7-2 to TRBJ2-5; 7 bases align to TRBD2. J gave up 1 base and V 2 bases, and 4 bases lay outside the gene matches. CDR3 size: 15 residues. Germline V CDR1 and CDR2: SGHTA, FQGNSA. In DNA, the CDR3 is TGTGCCAGCAGCTTAAAGCGGGGAATCCAAGAGACCCAGTACTTC. As protein: CASSLKRGIQETQYF.

CDR3 sequence: CASSRGREQYF. The CDR3 bases are TGTGCCAGCAGTAGGGGGCGCGAGCAGTACTTC. This chain joins TRBV27 and TRBJ2-7; 7 nucleotides align to TRBD1. The germline CDR1 and CDR2 sequences are MNHEY and SMNVEV (reference sequence). V lost 5 bases, J lost 6 bases, and 1 base stayed unmatched. The CDR3 sequence is 11 residues long.

This chain uses TRBV7-7 with TRBJ2-5, with D maybe TRBD2 (5 bases). Germline V CDR1 and CDR2: SSHAT, FNYEAQ (reference sequence). The length of the CDR3 is 16 residues. V was shortened by 5 bases and J by 5 bases, with 21 bases between the two germline ends. CDR3 sequence (DNA): TGTGCCAGCAGCCCCCGCCGGTCCATCCCGGGGGAGACCCAGTACTTC. Translation: CASSPRRSIPGETQYF.

The chain carries TRBV10-3 and TRBJ1-2; 10 nucleotides align to TRBD1. With V trimmed by 8 bases and J by 8 bases, 11 bases remained unmatched. Germline CDR1 ENHRY, CDR2 SYGVKD. This CDR3 has 14 residues. CDR3 nucleotide sequence: TGTGCCATCCGCCAGCGGGACAGGGGTTTCGGCTACACCTTC. This encodes CAIRQRDRGFGYTF.

The chain uses TRBV6-5 and TRBJ1-3; 9 bases match TRBD1. This CDR3 contains 16 residues. After removal of 4 bases from V and 2 bases from J, the junction contained 6 bases not matched to a gene. Germline V CDR1 and CDR2: MNHEY, SVGAGI. CDR3 protein: CASSCSGTGPGNTIYF. CDR3 nucleotides: TGTGCCAGCAGTTGCTCCGGGACAGGGCCTGGAAACACCATATATTTT.